Each of the 26 T cell receptor beta chains below was sequenced from the same sample in a study of human T cells and chemical hapten exposure. From the RACE reads, TCRdb called clonotypes with MiXCR, one entry per CDR3 protein. The data contain about 110,000 distinct CDR3 sequences, 9.2% of them singletons. The time point is: patch test 2, 6 weeks after DPC sensitization. The sample's treatment: therapeutic diphenylcyclopropenone sensitization with weekly scalp DPC. Source: whole blood, taken in connection with sensitization to the hapten diphenylcyclopropenone (DPC). These receptors came from a woman aged 40 to 49 with alopecia areata. Some clones in this sample may be carry-over from other donors' samples.

This clonotype was detected many times. The rearrangement links TRBV29-1 to TRBJ2-1; the match to TRBD2 covers 9 bases. Trimming removed 4 bases from V and 9 bases from J; junction bases left unmatched: 13. Germline V lookup: CDR1 SQVTM, CDR2 ANQGSEA. CDR3 size: 15 residues. The CDR3 sequence is CSVVVGGGAGSEQFF. The CDR3 DNA follows: TGCAGCGTTGTGGTAGGCGGGGGGGCTGGCAGTGAGCAGTTCTTC.

This clonotype was counted ten times or more. This rearrangement joins TRBV19 to TRBJ2-5, with D possibly being TRBD2 (5 bases). CDR1 is LNHDA, CDR2 SQIVND, per germline (reference sequence). This CDR3 region has 15 residues. The ends were cut back, 5 bases at V and 5 bases at J, with 18 bases in the middle. The chain's CDR3 is CASSGEGLYVETQYF. The CDR3 DNA sequence: TGTGCCAGTAGTGGGGAAGGACTGTATGTGGAGACCCAGTACTTC.

This clonotype was detected once. This sequence may be a read error, since a much larger clone differs from it by one base. The rearrangement links TRBV20-1 to TRBJ2-7; D is possibly TRBD2 (5 bases). Germline CDR1 is DFQATT and CDR2 is SNEGSKA (reference sequence). V was cut by 1 base and J by 9 bases, with 16 bases left in between. The CDR3 extends over 13 amino acids. CDR3 protein: CSARGWSAGGQYF. CDR3 in DNA: TGCAGTGCTAGAGGCTGGTCGGCGGGCGGGCAGTACTTC.

This clonotype was seen more than once but under ten times. The genes are TRBV21-1 and TRBJ2-7; the table's D call TRBD1 went unverified against the DNA. TRBV21-1 is a pseudogene. The CDR3 is 14 residues long. The CDR3 bases are TGTGCCAGCAGCAACAAGGGCAGGGTCCACGAGCAGTACTTC. Residues: CASSNKGRVHEQYF.

In its sample, this clonotype was seen many times. The chain employs TRBV12-3 or TRBV12-4 and TRBJ2-7; 8 bases are a match to TRBD1. The ends lost 5 bases at V and 2 bases at J; junction bases unmatched: 5. The CDR3 is 14 amino acids. The CDR3 reads CASSLHRGTYEQYF. The CDR3 DNA is TGTGCCAGCAGTCTACACAGGGGGACCTACGAGCAGTACTTC.

Only a few counts were recorded for this clonotype. The gene calls are TRBV3-1 and TRBJ1-1; a possible D gene is TRBD1 (5 bases). This CDR3 has 14 amino acids. With 1 base removed from V and 5 bases from J, the gap between germline ends came to 11 bases. Germline CDR1 reads LGHDT; CDR2 reads YNNKEL (reference sequence). CDR3 sequence (DNA): TGTGCCAGCAGCCAAGGTGTTAGGGGAACTGAAGCTTTCTTT. Translation: CASSQGVRGTEAFF. Drawing the rest from reference TRBV3-1 and TRBJ1-1, the complete variable domain is DTAVSQTPKYLVTQMGNDKSIKCEQNLGHDTMYWYKQDSKKFLKIMFSYNNKELIINETVPNRFSPKSPDKAHLNLHINSLELGDSAVYFCASSQGVRGTEAFFGQGTRLTVV.

This clonotype has a count of ten or more. This chain connects TRBV11-2 to TRBJ2-5, with a possible D match to TRBD1 (7 bases). Germline CDR1 and CDR2: SGHAT and FQNNGV. The CDR3 covers 13 residues. The germline V and J ends were trimmed by 11 bases and 5 bases, with 18 bases remaining between them. The CDR3 DNA follows: TGTGCCTGCCGCGGGACAGCTCGGGAGACCCAGTACTTC. This translates into CACRGTARETQYF.

This clonotype has ten or more counts. The chain employs TRBV9 and TRBJ1-2; D uncertain. Trimming removed 3 bases from V and 6 bases from J, with 15 bases in between. The CDR3 is 14 residues long. The germline V gene encodes CDR1 SGDLS and CDR2 YYNGEE. In DNA form, the CDR3 reads TGTGCCAGCAGCGCCGACTTTTTGGGCCATGGCTACACCTTC. It translates to CASSADFLGHGYTF. Together with reference TRBV9 and TRBJ1-2, the CDR3 gives the full variable domain: DSGVTQTPKHLITATGQRVTLRCSPRSGDLSVYWYQQSLDQGLQFLIQYYNGEERAKGNILERFSAQQFPDLHSELNLSSLELGDSALYFCASSADFLGHGYTFGSGTRLTVV.

This clonotype was counted many times. This chain uses TRBV4-2 with TRBJ1-2; 7 bases are a match to TRBD1. The CDR3 has 15 amino acids. V shed 4 bases and J 3 bases; nucleotides not matched to a gene: 8. Germline V gene lookup returns CDR1 LGHNA and CDR2 YNFKEQ. The CDR3, as DNA: TGTGCCAGCAGCCCGCAGACAGGGACCTACTATGGCTACACCTTC. It yields the protein CASSPQTGTYYGYTF.

This chain links TRBV20-1 with TRBJ2-7; no clear D gene. The CDR3 contains 14 residues. Germline CDR1 reads DFQATT; CDR2 reads SNEGSKA (reference sequence). The germline V and J ends were trimmed by 3 bases and 6 bases, with 18 bases remaining between them. The DNA of the CDR3 is TGCAGTGCTAGTCGGGCGGTGCTTGGTATCGAGCAGTACTTC. This encodes CSASRAVLGIEQYF.

This clonotype occurred a few times. The chain has TRBV4-2 and TRBJ1-4; 8 bases match TRBD1. This CDR3 spans 16 amino acids. Looked up from germline, CDR1 is LGHNA and CDR2 is YNFKEQ. The V and J ends lost 0 bases and 9 bases, in that order; junction bases with no gene match: 9. CDR3 DNA sequence: TGTGCCAGCAGCCAAGATACCGGACAGGGATCCCAAAAACTGTTTTTT. Its translation is CASSQDTGQGSQKLFF.

The chain couples TRBV7-8 to TRBJ2-7, with TRBD1 as a possible D gene (6 bases). V lost 5 bases and J 6 bases, leaving 14 bases between the germline ends. Germline V lookup: CDR1 SGHVS, CDR2 FQNEAQ. This CDR3 is built from 13 residues. The DNA of the CDR3 is TGTGCCAGCAGCCACTCGCAGGGGACCGAGCAGTACTTC. Translating gives CASSHSQGTEQYF. Combining the CDR3 with reference TRBV7-8 and TRBJ2-7 gives the whole variable domain GAGVSQSPRYKVAKRGQDVALRCDPISGHVSLFWYQQALGQGPEFLTYFQNEAQLDKSGLPSDRFFAERPEGSVSTLKIQRTQQEDSAVYLCASSHSQGTEQYFGPGTRLTVT.

This clonotype was counted between two and nine times. The gene calls are TRBV28 and TRBJ1-2; D is undetermined. Trimming left V 4 bases short and J 4 bases short, with 7 bases between. Germline lookup yields CDR1 MDHEN and CDR2 SYDVKM. The length of the CDR3 is 12 residues. The CDR3 protein is CASSWNFYGYTF. CDR3 DNA: TGTGCCAGCAGTTGGAATTTCTATGGCTACACCTTC.

This clonotype was detected only a few times. This chain connects TRBV7-2 to TRBJ2-3, with D possibly matching TRBD2 (5 bases). V was clipped by 4 bases and J by 2 bases, with 13 bases between them. Germline V gene data show CDR1 as SGHTA and CDR2 as FQGNSA. This CDR3 spans 15 amino acids. CDR3 sequence (DNA): TGTGCCAGCAGCTCTCCTAAGCGGTACACAGATACGCAGTATTTT. It yields the protein CASSSPKRYTDTQYF.

The table lists this clonotype with a few counts. V gene TRBV6-1 combines with J gene TRBJ1-2, with 11 positions matching TRBD1. Germline-derived CDR1 and CDR2 are MNHNS and SASEGT. The V segment lost 0 bases and the J segment 8 bases; nucleotides outside the gene matches: 11. This CDR3 has 17 amino acids. CDR3 protein: CASSEAPPGTGGKGYTF. The CDR3 DNA sequence: TGTGCCAGCAGTGAAGCGCCCCCTGGGACAGGGGGAAAGGGCTACACCTTC.

This clonotype has just a few counts. The CDR3 spells CASSFGGGTDTQYF. The CDR3 region has the DNA TGTGCCAGCAGCTTCGGGGGGGGCACAGATACGCAGTATTTT. The chain carries TRBV11-2 and TRBJ2-3, with 8 bases fitting TRBD2. V trimming: 3 bases; J trimming: 1 base; junction bases outside the gene matches: 0. The CDR3 is 14 residues long. From germline, CDR1 is SGHAT and CDR2 FQNNGV. Drawing the rest from reference TRBV11-2 and TRBJ2-3, the complete variable domain is EAGVAQSPRYKIIEKRQSVAFWCNPISGHATLYWYQQILGQGPKLLIQFQNNGVVDDSQLPKDRFSAERLKGVDSTLKIQPAKLEDSAVYLCASSFGGGTDTQYFGPGTRLTVL.

This clonotype was seen more than once but under ten times. The chain links TRBV28 to TRBJ2-3; a weak D match, TRBD2 (6 bases). Germline V gene lookup returns CDR1 MDHEN and CDR2 SYDVKM. The length of the CDR3 is 17 residues. V dropped 6 bases and J dropped 1 base, with 20 bases sitting between them. CDR3 protein: CASSRERWGVGTDTQYF. CDR3 in DNA: TGTGCCAGCAGCCGCGAAAGGTGGGGGGTGGGCACAGATACGCAGTATTTT.

This clonotype has more than one count but fewer than ten. The V gene is TRBV30, the J gene TRBJ2-1; maybe TRBD2 (6 bases). Germline V lookup: CDR1 GTSNPN, CDR2 SVGIG (reference sequence). The CDR3 runs 12 residues. V lost 4 bases and J 10 bases, leaving 14 bases between the germline ends. The chain's CDR3 is CAWTVGRGEQFF. The CDR3 region has the DNA TGTGCCTGGACCGTGGGACGGGGGGAGCAGTTCTTC.

The V gene is TRBV6-1, the J gene TRBJ2-3; no reliable D call. This CDR3 is built from 15 residues. Germline loops: CDR1 MNHNS, CDR2 SASEGT. Trimming shortened V by 5 bases and J by 7 bases, and 19 bases separated the two germline ends. CDR3 loop: CASSLSATLSHTQYF. The CDR3 DNA sequence: TGTGCCAGCAGTCTATCGGCTACATTATCGCATACGCAGTATTTT.

This clonotype has a count of ten or more. V usage is TRBV18 and J usage is TRBJ2-5; 8 bases map to TRBD1. The CDR3 contains 15 residues. V lost 6 bases and J lost 2; bases outside the gene matches: 8. Germline V gene data show CDR1 as KGHSH and CDR2 as LQKENI. CDR3 in DNA: TGTGCCAGCTCGGACCGACAGGGGCGGCAAGAGACCCAGTACTTC. This gives the protein CASSDRQGRQETQYF. The variable domain in full, completed from reference TRBV18 and TRBJ2-5, reads NAGVMQNPRHLVRRRGQEARLRCSPMKGHSHVYWYRQLPEEGLKFMVYLQKENIIDESGMPKERFSAEFPKEGPSILRIQQVVRGDSAAYFCASSDRQGRQETQYFGPGTRLLVL.

V and J are TRBV6-5 and TRBJ2-1; 10 bases line up with TRBD2. CDR1 MNHEY and CDR2 SVGAGI come from the germline V gene. The trim removed 2 bases at V and 2 bases at J, leaving 6 bases unmatched. This CDR3 spans 17 amino acids. The CDR3 bases are TGTGCCAGCAGTTACCCCAAACTAGCGGGGACCTACAATGAGCAGTTCTTC. This gives the protein CASSYPKLAGTYNEQFF.

This clonotype was counted between two and nine times. CDR3 DNA sequence: TGCAGTGCTAGAGAGCGTAGGACGGGGAATCAGCCCCAGCATTTT. It specifies CSARERRTGNQPQHF. This chain connects TRBV20-1 to TRBJ1-5; unclear D gene. Trimming took off 0 bases at V and 4 bases at J, with 13 bases between the two ends. Germline lookup yields CDR1 DFQATT and CDR2 SNEGSKA (reference sequence). The CDR3 covers 15 residues.

The table lists this clonotype with many counts. CDR3 sequence: CASSVGFKVPRSNQPQHF. CDR3 sequence (DNA): TGTGCCAGCAGCGTGGGCTTCAAAGTCCCCAGGAGCAATCAGCCCCAGCATTTT. The genes are TRBV9 and TRBJ1-5; D remains ambiguous. This CDR3 spans 18 amino acids. Germline V gene data show CDR1 as SGDLS and CDR2 as YYNGEE. Trimming cost V 2 bases and J 1 base, with 19 bases left between them.

The chain carries TRBV27 and TRBJ2-2, with a weak D call TRBD1 (6 bases). The CDR3 spans 21 residues. V was pared by 5 bases and J by 0 bases, with 28 bases between. Germline V gene lookup returns CDR1 MNHEY and CDR2 SMNVEV (reference sequence). CDR3 amino acids: CASSLLVRLGTGTPNTGELFF. The DNA of the CDR3 is TGTGCCAGCAGTCTATTGGTCAGATTGGGTACCGGGACACCGAACACCGGGGAGCTGTTTTTT.

V usage is TRBV7-9 and J usage is TRBJ1-1; D is possibly TRBD1 (6 bases). Germline loops: CDR1 SEHNR, CDR2 FQNEAQ (reference sequence). This CDR3 is built from 15 residues. V lost 5 bases, J lost 5 bases, and 18 bases lay in between. The CDR3 DNA reads TGTGCCAGCAGCCCTCGGACAGACCTTGCAACTGAAGCTTTCTTT. Translated: CASSPRTDLATEAFF.

Details on this clonotype: This may be a read error, as it is one base from a much larger clone. The chain uses TRBV7-9 and TRBJ1-5, with a possible D match to TRBD1 (5 bases). The CDR3 is made up of 14 amino acids. CDR1 and CDR2 (germline): SEHNR, FQNEAQ (reference sequence). CDR3 bases: TGTGCCAGCAGCTTAGCAGGGGAGCATCAGCCCCAGCAATTT. It encodes CASSLAGEHQPQQF.